The next 7 T cell receptor beta chains were all read from a single sample in a study of T cells after yellow fever vaccination. A single record per CDR3 protein comes from TCRdb applying MiXCR to the 5' RACE reads. The table lists approximately 300,000 distinct CDR3 sequences, approximately 12% of them singletons. The starting material was CD4+ T cells sorted from PBMCs, obtained 45 days after the yellow fever booster vaccination. These receptors were collected from a young man who received the YFV17D yellow fever vaccine.

This clonotype was detected a few times. The J gene is TRBJ1-3, the V gene TRBV19; tentative D call: TRBD1 (5 bases). The CDR3 length is 15 residues. Germline V gives CDR1 LNHDA, CDR2 SQIVND (reference sequence). V was trimmed by 6 bases and J by 4 bases, leaving 16 bases between them. CDR3 in DNA: TGTGCCAGTAGGGAAGGGACGGCGCAAGGAAACACCATATATTTT. Residues: CASREGTAQGNTIYF.

This clonotype was recorded a few times. This chain connects TRBV6-1 to TRBJ2-7; TRBD2 matches 13 bases. The germline gives CDR1 MNHNS, CDR2 SASEGT. This CDR3 spans 15 amino acids. Germline trimming cut 10 bases from V and 0 bases from J; bases unmatched to any gene: 6. This CDR3 is CATRTSGGSSYEQYV. CDR3 in DNA: TGTGCCACCCGGACTAGCGGGGGCAGCTCCTACGAGCAGTACGTC.

The chain combines TRBV18 with TRBJ2-2; no reliable D call. The CDR3 totals 14 residues. The germline gives CDR1 KGHSH, CDR2 LQKENI. V dropped 0 bases and J dropped 4 bases, with 6 bases sitting between them. This CDR3 is CASSPPSSTGELFF. The CDR3 DNA reads as TGTGCCAGCTCACCACCAAGTTCCACCGGGGAGCTGTTTTTT. The whole variable domain, filled in from reference TRBV18 and TRBJ2-2, reads NAGVMQNPRHLVRRRGQEARLRCSPMKGHSHVYWYRQLPEEGLKFMVYLQKENIIDESGMPKERFSAEFPKEGPSILRIQQVVRGDSAAYFCASSPPSSTGELFFGEGSRLTVL.

This clonotype was picked up a small number of times. The chain recombines TRBV20-1 with TRBJ1-5, with 7 positions matching TRBD1. From germline, CDR1 is DFQATT and CDR2 SNEGSKA (reference sequence). With V trimmed by 2 bases and J by 5 bases, 9 bases remained unmatched. This CDR3 is 15 amino acids long. In DNA, the CDR3 is TGCAGTGCTAGACCGGGCGGGACAGCGTATCAGCCCCAGCATTTT. It translates to CSARPGGTAYQPQHF.

This clonotype was observed many times. The chain employs TRBV3-1 and TRBJ1-1; maybe TRBD1 (5 bases). This CDR3 region has 14 residues. V was trimmed by 1 base and J by 1 base, leaving 7 bases between them. The germline gives CDR1 LGHDT, CDR2 YNNKEL (reference sequence). This CDR3 reads CASSQGQPNTEAFF. DNA of the CDR3: TGTGCCAGCAGCCAAGGACAGCCGAACACTGAAGCTTTCTTT.

The CDR3: CASRPRSTGELFF. The DNA for the CDR3 is TGCGCCAGCAGGCCCAGGAGCACCGGGGAGCTGTTTTTT. This rearrangement joins TRBV5-1 to TRBJ2-2, with no clear D. The CDR3 sequence is 13 residues long. The V gene lost 5 bases and the J gene lost 4 bases, with 9 bases spanning the gap. Germline loops: CDR1 SGHRS, CDR2 YFSETQ.

This clonotype was seen a handful of times. V gene TRBV4-3 combines with J gene TRBJ2-3; D is uncertain. The CDR3 length is 17 residues. Germline CDR1 LGHNA, CDR2 YSLEER. V shed 0 bases and J shed 0 bases, with 13 bases lying between them. Here the CDR3 DNA reads TGCGCCAGCAGCCAAGAGTATAGGTCTGCTAGCACAGATACGCAGTATTTT. Protein sequence: CASSQEYRSASTDTQYF.